This TCR beta chain was sequenced in a study of T cell repertoires in cytomegalovirus infection. Study context: Both CMV infection and a matching HLA type were indicated by public TCR beta signatures. Study-wide findings and caveats: The study identified carriers of CMV plus the relevant HLA from cumulative public TCR beta family frequency. In two of eight donors, the top clonotype was HLA-C-restricted CMV-specific.

Germline V gene data show CDR1 as GTSNPN and CDR2 as SVGIG (reference sequence). This CDR3 is 13 amino acids long. Between the trimmed V and J ends, which lost 6 bases and 3 bases, there was a span of 15 bases. TCRdb itself ran the reads through MiXCR, one entry per CDR3 protein. The data contain some 220,000 distinct CDR3 sequences, 35% to 40% of them singletons. This clonotype was seen more than once but under ten times. As yet, its antigen is unknown. Sequenced here: CD8+ T cells from cultured PBMCs, sampled from culture after CMV antigen stimulation. The clonotype comes from a human donor in good health (CMV status not recorded). Some clones in this sample may be carry-over from other donors' samples. The J gene is TRBJ2-7, the V gene TRBV30; D is uncertain. Here the CDR3 reads CACRPEADYEQYF. Written as DNA, the CDR3 is TGTGCCTGTCGTCCCGAAGCCGACTACGAGCAGTACTTC.